This T cell receptor beta chain was sequenced for a study of vaccination and CD4 T cells after COVID-19. Overall study: The convalescents comprised six males and four females, two of them Hispanic. Study results and limitations: Convalescent patient numbers were relatively low, with no early post-infection timepoints.

The Oncomine TCR Beta short-read assay sequenced DNA from cultured CD4+ T cells. One entry per CDR3 protein results from TCRdb running MiXCR on the PCR reads. The table lists 14,000 to 15,000 distinct CDR3 sequences, roughly half of them singletons. In regard to this clonotype: Its specificity is not known.

Germline V gene sequence: CDR1 SGHVS, CDR2 FQNEAQ. The CDR3 loop spans 14 amino acids. J was trimmed by 7 bases and V by 5 bases; bases with no gene match: 6. Sample treatment: roughly 10-day PBMC culture with coronavirus spike peptide pools or control peptides (ViraFEST assay). With fresh IL-2 medium, half the medium was replaced on days 3 and 7. The rearrangement uses TRBV7-8 and TRBJ2-1; 9 bases agree with TRBD1. The TCR sequence derives from a human donor with COVID-19. The sequencing here drew on cultured CD4+ T cells from blood, taken after SARS-CoV-2 vaccination. The CDR3 sequence is CASSPGQGSNEQFF. CDR3 nucleotides: TGTGCCAGCAGCCCAGGACAGGGGAGTAATGAGCAGTTCTTC.